This T cell receptor (beta chain) originates from a study of cytomegalovirus exposure and HLA in healthy donors. Overall study results and limits: Among TCR sequences, most were rare, though some public TCRs appeared in many donors. Analysis was carried out at a later point, and it linked a missense DCLRE1C variant to TCR beta V- and J-gene trimming.

The table lists this clone with a few counts. The antigen remains undetermined. The PCR was carried out with 60 Vbeta primers and 13 Jbeta primers. Some clones are missing from TCRdb's copy, which holds only in-frame ones; the method was immunoSEQ multiplex PCR. The data hold 100,000 or so clones, with under 85% observed a single time. V lost 0 bases, J lost 6 bases, and 18 bases lay in between. Germline CDR1 reads SGHDN; CDR2 reads FVKESK. CDR3 size: 17 residues. The V gene is TRBV14, the J gene TRBJ2-1; a weak D match, TRBD1 (7 bases). Input material: PBMCs. The receptor comes from a man younger than 35 in good health and CMV-seronegative. The CDR3 sequence is CASSQDIARGVGNEQFF. CDR3 sequence (DNA): TGTGCCAGCAGCCAAGATATCGCCAGGGGGGTTGGCAATGAGCAGTTCTTC.